These 26 T cell receptor beta chains were all obtained from the same sample, sequenced in a study of shared clonotypes between healthy human individuals. Method: immunoSEQ multiplex PCR; TCRdb's copy keeps in-frame clones and lacks some. Counted here are 2 million to 2.5 million clones, 90% to 97% occurring once; the ten biggest clones make up 0.1% to 0.15%. The sequencing input was naive CD4+ T cells sorted from blood. Subset described: CD45RA+ positively selected. The receptors originated from a man aged 18 to 35 in good health.

The V and J genes are TRBV11-3 and TRBJ2-3; 8 bases agree with TRBD2. The CDR3 spans 15 residues. Germline V gene lookup returns CDR1 SGHNT and CDR2 YENEEA. Germline trimming cut 3 bases from V and 5 bases from J; bases unmatched to any gene: 7. The CDR3 region is CASSLAGGSGDTQYF. CDR3 DNA sequence: TGTGCCAGCAGCTTGGCGGGGGGCTCGGGAGATACGCAGTATTTT.

J is TRBJ2-7 and V is TRBV6-1; 8 bases line up with TRBD2. Unmatched junction bases numbered 14, after V lost 11 bases and J lost 8 bases. CDR3 length: 13 amino acids. Germline CDR1 MNHNS, CDR2 SASEGT. CDR3 residues: CAGSTSEITKQYF. DNA for the CDR3: TGTGCCGGATCGACTAGCGAGATTACCAAGCAGTACTTC.

V gene TRBV6-5 combines with J gene TRBJ2-2, with D possibly being TRBD1 (6 bases). V shed 6 bases and J shed 7 bases, with 12 bases lying between them. The CDR3 has 13 residues. Germline V gene sequence: CDR1 MNHEY, CDR2 SVGAGI. DNA of the CDR3: TGTGCCAGCAGCACAACAGGGAACGGGGAGCTGTTTTTT. This translates into CASSTTGNGELFF.

The chain has TRBV9 and TRBJ2-5, with a weak D call TRBD2 (5 bases). The germline CDR1 and CDR2 sequences are SGDLS and YYNGEE. The CDR3 extends over 15 amino acids. The V end was cut by 0 bases, the J end by 6 bases, with 15 bases between. The CDR3 nucleotides are TGTGCCAGCAGCGTAGACGGGTCTAGCACGCAGACCCAGTACTTC. As protein: CASSVDGSSTQTQYF.

The chain recombines TRBV5-5 with TRBJ2-7, with 7 nucleotides matching TRBD1. The germline CDR1 and CDR2 sequences are SGHKS and YYEKEE (reference sequence). The CDR3 consists of 14 residues. The V and J ends lost 5 bases and 0 bases, in that order; junction bases with no gene match: 5. CDR3 in amino acids: CASSIQGPSYEQYF. For the CDR3, the DNA is TGTGCCAGCAGTATACAGGGGCCCTCCTACGAGCAGTACTTC. Combining the CDR3 with reference TRBV5-5 and TRBJ2-7 gives the whole variable domain DAGVTQSPTHLIKTRGQQVTLRCSPISGHKSVSWYQQVLGQGPQFIFQYYEKEERGRGNFPDRFSARQFPNYSSELNVNALLLGDSALYLCASSIQGPSYEQYFGPGTRLTVT.

This chain joins TRBV19 and TRBJ1-5; no definite D call. V lost 6 bases and J 0 bases, leaving 12 bases between the germline ends. The CDR3 runs 15 residues. CDR1 and CDR2 (germline): LNHDA, SQIVND (reference sequence). The CDR3 DNA sequence: TGTGCCAGTAGGGAACAGACGAATAGCAATCAGCCCCAGCATTTT. It is translated as CASREQTNSNQPQHF.

This clone appeared once. Other DNA sequences in this sample translate to the same CDR3. V is TRBV6-5 and J is TRBJ1-3; TRBD1 might be the D (5 bases). This CDR3 has 14 amino acids. Looked up from germline, CDR1 is MNHEY and CDR2 is SVGAGI. V lost 6 bases, J lost 0 bases, and 9 bases lay in between. For the CDR3, the DNA is TGTGCCAGCAGCCCAGGGAGCTCTGGAAACACCATATATTTT. Translated: CASSPGSSGNTIYF.

The chain combines TRBV18 with TRBJ1-1; D not certain. The CDR3 length is 16 residues. Germline CDR1 KGHSH, CDR2 LQKENI. V shed 0 bases and J shed 2 bases, with 13 bases lying between them. The CDR3, as DNA: TGTGCCAGCTCACCACCGGGCAGCTCCCGTAACACTGAAGCTTTCTTT. Translated: CASSPPGSSRNTEAFF.

In the case of this clone: Additional DNA sequences in this sample encode the identical CDR3. The gene calls are TRBV28 and TRBJ1-1; D call uncertain. The CDR3 is made up of 12 amino acids. The V end was cut by 4 bases, the J end by 1 base, with 4 bases between. The germline gives CDR1 MDHEN, CDR2 SYDVKM. The DNA of the CDR3 is TGTGCCAGCAGTTCCCGGAACACTGAAGCTTTCTTT. Residues: CASSSRNTEAFF.

The chain is built from TRBV2 and TRBJ2-5, with D uncertain. V lost 6 bases, J lost 3 bases, and 17 bases lay in between. CDR3 length: 15 amino acids. CDR1 is SNHLY, CDR2 FYNNEI, per germline. CDR3 region: CASSASRAMKETQYF. The CDR3 bases are TGTGCCAGCAGCGCTAGTCGGGCGATGAAAGAGACCCAGTACTTC.

Concerning this clone: This sample includes further DNA sequences coding for the same CDR3. The chain employs TRBV10-3 and TRBJ1-2; TRBD1 matches 10 bases. The germline V gene has CDR1 ENHRY and CDR2 SYGVKD. V lost 6 bases and J lost 3; bases outside the gene matches: 1. The CDR3 is 13 residues long. The CDR3 loop reads CAISGTGDYGYTF. DNA for the CDR3: TGTGCCATCAGCGGGACAGGGGACTATGGCTACACCTTC.

With respect to this clone: The identical CDR3 is also encoded by other nucleotide sequences in the sample. The chain employs TRBV10-3 and TRBJ1-5; D perhaps matches TRBD1 (6 bases). This CDR3 is 14 amino acids long. With 3 bases removed from V and 1 base from J, the gap between germline ends came to 7 bases. Germline V lookup: CDR1 ENHRY, CDR2 SYGVKD. The DNA of the CDR3 is TGTGCCATCAGTGATCAGGGGAGCAATCAGCCCCAGCATTTT. This translates into CAISDQGSNQPQHF.

This chain uses TRBV7-9 with TRBJ2-7; no clear D. CDR1 and CDR2 from the germline V gene are SEHNR and FQNEAQ (reference sequence). The V end lost 3 bases, the J end lost 4 bases, and 10 bases lay between the germline ends. This CDR3 has 13 residues. Written as DNA, the CDR3 is TGTGCCAGCAGCTTCAAAGGGCGGTACGAGCAGTACTTC. This gives the protein CASSFKGRYEQYF.

Of note for this clone: The same CDR3 can be traced to other DNA sequences in this sample. This chain links TRBV18 with TRBJ2-5; no clear D gene. Trimming pared 6 bases from V and 1 base from J, leaving 6 bases between. CDR1 and CDR2 (germline): KGHSH, LQKENI. The CDR3 consists of 12 residues. CDR3 protein: CASSPIQETQYF. The CDR3 nucleotides are TGTGCCAGCTCCCCGATCCAAGAGACCCAGTACTTC.

The chain carries TRBV10-3 and TRBJ1-3, with unresolved D. The CDR3 has 16 residues. The germline V gene has CDR1 ENHRY and CDR2 SYGVKD. Trimming cost V 4 bases and J 3 bases, with 16 bases left between them. The CDR3 coding sequence is TGTGCCATCAGTGTCCTGGACCCAAGGCTTGGAAACACCATATATTTT. Amino acid sequence: CAISVLDPRLGNTIYF.

This chain uses TRBV5-1 with TRBJ2-3; D assignment may be TRBD1 or TRBD2 (5 bases each). The V end lost 4 bases, the J end lost 2 bases, and 8 bases lay between the germline ends. Germline V gene sequence: CDR1 SGHRS, CDR2 YFSETQ. This CDR3 has 13 amino acids. The CDR3: CASSRDHTDTQYF. Here the CDR3 DNA reads TGCGCCAGCAGCCGGGACCACACAGATACGCAGTATTTT.

The rearrangement uses TRBV5-5 and TRBJ1-2, with TRBD1 identical over 10 bases. The length of the CDR3 is 14 residues. The ends lost 4 bases at V and 7 bases at J; junction bases unmatched: 7. In germline, CDR1 is SGHKS, CDR2 YYEKEE (reference sequence). The CDR3 coding sequence is TGTGCCAGCAGCCTTACGGGACAGGGGACTGGCTACACCTTC. Encoded protein: CASSLTGQGTGYTF. The variable domain in full, completed from reference TRBV5-5 and TRBJ1-2, reads DAGVTQSPTHLIKTRGQQVTLRCSPISGHKSVSWYQQVLGQGPQFIFQYYEKEERGRGNFPDRFSARQFPNYSSELNVNALLLGDSALYLCASSLTGQGTGYTFGSGTRLTVV.

This chain links TRBV29-1 with TRBJ2-2; D call uncertain. Trimming shortened V by 0 bases and J by 0 bases, and 11 bases separated the two germline ends. CDR3 length equals 16 residues. Looked up from germline, CDR1 is SQVTM and CDR2 is ANQGSEA. The DNA of the CDR3 is TGCAGCGTTGAAGATTATATGGGGTCGAACACCGGGGAGCTGTTTTTT. Amino acids: CSVEDYMGSNTGELFF.

This chain links TRBV5-4 with TRBJ2-7, with 9 bases matching TRBD2. There are 13 residues in the CDR3. Losses at the gene ends were 7 bases for V and 7 bases for J; bases not matched to a gene: 9. Germline V CDR1 and CDR2: SGHNT, YYREEE (reference sequence). CDR3 sequence: CASSLGGGGEQYF. Here the CDR3 DNA reads TGTGCCAGCTCTCTTGGCGGGGGGGGAGAGCAGTACTTC.

The gene calls are TRBV6-6 and TRBJ2-3; 9 nucleotides line up with TRBD1. V trimming: 7 bases; J trimming: 3 bases; junction bases outside the gene matches: 5. This CDR3 is 14 amino acids long. Germline assignment: CDR1 MNHNY and CDR2 SVGAGI (reference sequence). CDR3 in amino acids: CASTRDRVTDTQYF. The CDR3 DNA reads as TGTGCCAGCACCCGGGACAGGGTAACAGATACGCAGTATTTT.

J is TRBJ1-5 and V is TRBV28, with TRBD1 matching over 7 bases. The CDR3 runs to 15 residues. CDR1 is MDHEN, CDR2 SYDVKM, per germline. Trimming at V came to 4 bases and at J to 7 bases, leaving 10 bases not matched to a gene. CDR3 region: CASSSNNRGNQPQHF. The CDR3 nucleotides are TGTGCCAGCAGTTCCAACAACAGGGGAAACCAGCCCCAGCATTTT.

CDR3 DNA: TGTGCCTGGAGTGTAATGGTTACTAGCGGGGGGTTGGAGACCCAGTACTTC. It specifies CAWSVMVTSGGLETQYF. The chain employs TRBV30 and TRBJ2-5, with 12 positions matching TRBD2. The germline CDR1 and CDR2 sequences are GTSNPN and SVGIG (reference sequence). CDR3 size: 17 residues. J was trimmed by 5 bases and V by 0 bases; bases with no gene match: 10.

This chain connects TRBV6-5 to TRBJ2-3; D perhaps matches TRBD1 (5 bases). In germline, CDR1 is MNHEY, CDR2 SVGAGI. This CDR3 spans 14 amino acids. Trimming took 5 bases from V and 2 from J, leaving 11 bases between them. The CDR3 region is CASSLLGVTDTQYF. The CDR3 DNA reads as TGTGCCAGCAGTCTCCTAGGGGTCACAGATACGCAGTATTTT.

The chain links TRBV27 to TRBJ1-5; D is unclear. CDR3 length: 15 amino acids. Germline CDR1 MNHEY, CDR2 SMNVEV (reference sequence). V was trimmed by 3 bases and J by 7 bases, leaving 16 bases between them. The CDR3 region is CASSLNPIFGQPQHF. CDR3 coding DNA: TGTGCCAGCAGTTTGAACCCAATATTCGGCCAGCCCCAGCATTTT.

This clone was detected only once. The rearrangement links TRBV28 to TRBJ1-5; 7 bases match TRBD1. The J segment lost 2 bases and the V segment lost 8 bases, leaving 3 bases of the junction unmatched. Germline-derived CDR1 and CDR2 are MDHEN and SYDVKM. This CDR3 comprises 13 residues. The CDR3 region is CASGTARNQPQHF. The CDR3, as DNA: TGTGCCAGCGGGACAGCTCGCAATCAGCCCCAGCATTTT.

The rearrangement joins TRBV27 to TRBJ2-3; possible D gene TRBD2, 6 bases. Germline CDR1 MNHEY, CDR2 SMNVEV (reference sequence). V was cut by 5 bases and J by 0 bases, with 12 bases left in between. This CDR3 comprises 15 residues. CDR3 in DNA: TGTGCCAGCAGTGGGACTGGCCTTAGCACAGATACGCAGTATTTT. Protein: CASSGTGLSTDTQYF.